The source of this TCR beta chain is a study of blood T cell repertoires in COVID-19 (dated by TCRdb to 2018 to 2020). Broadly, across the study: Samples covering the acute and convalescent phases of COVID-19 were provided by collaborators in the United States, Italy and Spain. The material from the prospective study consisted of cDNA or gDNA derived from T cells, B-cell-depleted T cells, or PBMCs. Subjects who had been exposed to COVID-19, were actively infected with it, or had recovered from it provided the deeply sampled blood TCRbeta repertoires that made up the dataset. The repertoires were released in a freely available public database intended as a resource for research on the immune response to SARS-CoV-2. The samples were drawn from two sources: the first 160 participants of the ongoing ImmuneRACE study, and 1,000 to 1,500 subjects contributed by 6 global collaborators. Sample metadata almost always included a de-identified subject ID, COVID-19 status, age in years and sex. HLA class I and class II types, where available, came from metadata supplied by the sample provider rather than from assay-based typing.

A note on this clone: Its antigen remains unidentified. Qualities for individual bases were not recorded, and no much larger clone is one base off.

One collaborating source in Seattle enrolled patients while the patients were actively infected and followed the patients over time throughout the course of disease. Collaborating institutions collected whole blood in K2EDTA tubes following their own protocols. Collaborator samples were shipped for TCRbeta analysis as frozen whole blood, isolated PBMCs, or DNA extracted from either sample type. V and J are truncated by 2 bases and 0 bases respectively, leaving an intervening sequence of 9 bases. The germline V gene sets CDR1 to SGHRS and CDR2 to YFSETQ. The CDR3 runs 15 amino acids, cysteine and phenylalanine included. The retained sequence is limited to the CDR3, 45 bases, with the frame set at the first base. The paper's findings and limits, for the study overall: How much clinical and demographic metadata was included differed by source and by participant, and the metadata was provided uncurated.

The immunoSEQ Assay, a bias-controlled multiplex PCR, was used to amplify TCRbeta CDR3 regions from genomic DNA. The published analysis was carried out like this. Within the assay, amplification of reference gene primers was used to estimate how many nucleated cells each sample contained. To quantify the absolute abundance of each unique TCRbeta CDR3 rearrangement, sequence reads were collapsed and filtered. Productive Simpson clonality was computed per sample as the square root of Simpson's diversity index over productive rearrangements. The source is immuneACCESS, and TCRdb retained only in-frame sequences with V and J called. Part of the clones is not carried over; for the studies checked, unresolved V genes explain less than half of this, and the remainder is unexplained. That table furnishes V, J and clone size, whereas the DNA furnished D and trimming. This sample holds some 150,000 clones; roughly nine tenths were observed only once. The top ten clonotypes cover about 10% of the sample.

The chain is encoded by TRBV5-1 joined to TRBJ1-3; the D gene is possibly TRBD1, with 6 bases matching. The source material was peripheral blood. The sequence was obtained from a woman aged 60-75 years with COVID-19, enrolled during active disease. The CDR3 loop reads CASSLQGYSGNTIYF. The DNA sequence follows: TGCGCCAGCAGCTTACAGGGATACTCTGGAAACACCATATATTTT.